The source of this T cell receptor beta chain is a study of T cells after yellow fever vaccination. This clonotype has ten or more counts. Its antigen is still unknown. General study points: A weaker secondary response peaked on day 5, the primary on day 15.

Between the trimmed V and J ends, which lost 2 bases and 4 bases, there was a span of 6 bases. Germline CDR1 and CDR2: LNHDA and SQIVND (reference sequence). This CDR3 is built from 13 residues. In TCRdb, the 5' RACE reads were re-called with MiXCR into one record per CDR3 protein. This repertoire shows some 350,000 distinct CDR3 sequences, roughly 4% found once; its top ten account for 24%. Sequencing used PBMCs, obtained 5 days after the yellow fever booster vaccination. This clonotype originated in a man aged 18 to 30 who received the YFV17D yellow fever vaccine. The chain carries TRBV19 and TRBJ2-1, with D unresolved. DNA of the CDR3: TGTGCCAGTAGTATAACGGCTTACAATGAGCAGTTCTTC. It specifies CASSITAYNEQFF.